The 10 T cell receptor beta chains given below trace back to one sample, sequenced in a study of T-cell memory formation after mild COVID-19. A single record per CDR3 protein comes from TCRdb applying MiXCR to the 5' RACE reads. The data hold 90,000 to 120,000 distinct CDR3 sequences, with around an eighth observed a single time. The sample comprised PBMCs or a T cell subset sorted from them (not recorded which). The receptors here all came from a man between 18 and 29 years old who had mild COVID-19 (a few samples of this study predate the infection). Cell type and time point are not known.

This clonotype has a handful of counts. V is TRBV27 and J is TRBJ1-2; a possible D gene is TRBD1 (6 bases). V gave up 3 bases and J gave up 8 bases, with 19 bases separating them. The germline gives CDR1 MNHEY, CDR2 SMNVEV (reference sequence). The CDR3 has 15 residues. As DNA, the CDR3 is TGTGCCAGCAGTTTCGGGACATACGGAAGCGGGGGCTACACCTTC. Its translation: CASSFGTYGSGGYTF.

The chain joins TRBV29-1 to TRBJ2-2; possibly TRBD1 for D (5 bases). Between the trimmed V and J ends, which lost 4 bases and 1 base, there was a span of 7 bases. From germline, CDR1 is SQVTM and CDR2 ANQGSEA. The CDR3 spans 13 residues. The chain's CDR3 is CSVGTGNTGELFF. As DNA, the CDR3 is TGCAGCGTTGGAACAGGGAACACCGGGGAGCTGTTTTTT.

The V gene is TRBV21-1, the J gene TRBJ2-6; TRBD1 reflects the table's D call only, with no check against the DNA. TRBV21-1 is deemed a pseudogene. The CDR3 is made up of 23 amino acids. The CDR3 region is CASSKSPGTVPPVGGSGANVLTF. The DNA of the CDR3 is TGTGCCAGCAGCAAATCCCCCGGGACAGTTCCTCCAGTCGGTGGCTCTGGGGCCAACGTCCTGACTTTC.

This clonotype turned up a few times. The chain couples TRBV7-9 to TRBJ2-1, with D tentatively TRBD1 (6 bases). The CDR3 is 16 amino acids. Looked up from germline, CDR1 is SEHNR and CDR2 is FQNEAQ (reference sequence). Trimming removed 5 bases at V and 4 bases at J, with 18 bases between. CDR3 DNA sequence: TGTGCCAGCAGCCGCCGTTTGGGGGCGGGTTACAATGAGCAGTTCTTC. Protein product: CASSRRLGAGYNEQFF.

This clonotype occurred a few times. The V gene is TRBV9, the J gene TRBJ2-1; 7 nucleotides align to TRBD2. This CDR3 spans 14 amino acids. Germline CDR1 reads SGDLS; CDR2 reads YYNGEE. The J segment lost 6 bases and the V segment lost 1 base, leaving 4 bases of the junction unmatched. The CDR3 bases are TGTGCCAGCAGCGTACAGCGGGGCGGCAATGAGCAGTTCTTC. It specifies CASSVQRGGNEQFF.

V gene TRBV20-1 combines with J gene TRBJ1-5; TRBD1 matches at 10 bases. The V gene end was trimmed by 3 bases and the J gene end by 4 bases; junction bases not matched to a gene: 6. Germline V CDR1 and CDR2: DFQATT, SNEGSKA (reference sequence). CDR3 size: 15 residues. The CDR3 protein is CSARPDRGQNQPQHF. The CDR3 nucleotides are TGCAGTGCTAGGCCCGACAGGGGGCAAAATCAGCCCCAGCATTTT.

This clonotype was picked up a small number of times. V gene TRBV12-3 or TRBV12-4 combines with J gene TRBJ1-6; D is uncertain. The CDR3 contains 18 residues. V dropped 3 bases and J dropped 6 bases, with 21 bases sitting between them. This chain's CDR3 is CASSFVVGRRIGNSPLHF. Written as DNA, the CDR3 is TGTGCCAGCAGTTTTGTAGTAGGACGGCGGATCGGTAATTCACCCCTCCACTTT.

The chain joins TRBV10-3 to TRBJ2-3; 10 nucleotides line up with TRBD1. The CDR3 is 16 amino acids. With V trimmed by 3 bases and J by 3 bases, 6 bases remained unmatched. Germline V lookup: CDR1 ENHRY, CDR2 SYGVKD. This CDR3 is CAISDSDRGRTDTQYF. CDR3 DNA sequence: TGTGCCATCAGTGATTCCGACAGGGGGCGGACAGATACGCAGTATTTT.

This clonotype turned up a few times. The CDR3, as DNA: TGTGCCAGCAGCCCATTTCGTGGGACAGGATATAACTATGGCTACACCTTC. It specifies CASSPFRGTGYNYGYTF. This chain links TRBV7-9 with TRBJ1-2, with 8 bases lining up with TRBD1. After removal of 5 bases from V and 1 base from J, the junction contained 12 bases not matched to a gene. CDR1 and CDR2 from the germline V gene are SEHNR and FQNEAQ (reference sequence). This CDR3 is built from 17 residues.

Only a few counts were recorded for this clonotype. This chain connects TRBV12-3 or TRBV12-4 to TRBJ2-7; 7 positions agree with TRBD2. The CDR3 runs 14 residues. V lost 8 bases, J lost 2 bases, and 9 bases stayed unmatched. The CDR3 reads CASGGASGTYEQYF. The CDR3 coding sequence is TGTGCCAGCGGTGGCGCTAGCGGAACCTACGAGCAGTACTTC.